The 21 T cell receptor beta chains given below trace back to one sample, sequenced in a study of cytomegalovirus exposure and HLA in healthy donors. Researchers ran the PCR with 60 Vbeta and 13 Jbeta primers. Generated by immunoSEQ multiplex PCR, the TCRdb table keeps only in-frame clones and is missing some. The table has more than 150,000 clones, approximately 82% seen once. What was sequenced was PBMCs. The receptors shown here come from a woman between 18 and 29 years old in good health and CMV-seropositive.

CDR3 residues: CASSRQRGQGEDDNEQFF. CDR3 DNA sequence: TGTGCCAGCTCGCGTCAGAGGGGACAGGGGGAAGATGACAATGAGCAGTTCTTC. V usage is TRBV18 and J usage is TRBJ2-1; 11 bases agree with TRBD1. The trim removed 6 bases at V and 5 bases at J, leaving 15 bases unmatched. The CDR3 length is 18 residues. Germline V gives CDR1 KGHSH, CDR2 LQKENI.

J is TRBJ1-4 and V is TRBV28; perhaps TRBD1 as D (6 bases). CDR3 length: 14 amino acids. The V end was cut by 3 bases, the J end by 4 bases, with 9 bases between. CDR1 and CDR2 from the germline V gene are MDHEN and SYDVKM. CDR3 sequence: CASSFPGVNEKLFF. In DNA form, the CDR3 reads TGTGCCAGCAGTTTCCCAGGGGTTAATGAAAAACTGTTTTTT.

The CDR3 spells CASSPSGGGARLEAFF. The CDR3 bases are TGTGCCAGCAGCCCTTCCGGAGGGGGCGCCAGGCTTGAAGCTTTCTTT. The chain carries TRBV7-8 and TRBJ1-1, with 7 bases that match TRBD1. CDR3 length: 16 residues. Germline assignment: CDR1 SGHVS and CDR2 FQNEAQ. The ends lost 5 bases at V and 7 bases at J; junction bases unmatched: 16.

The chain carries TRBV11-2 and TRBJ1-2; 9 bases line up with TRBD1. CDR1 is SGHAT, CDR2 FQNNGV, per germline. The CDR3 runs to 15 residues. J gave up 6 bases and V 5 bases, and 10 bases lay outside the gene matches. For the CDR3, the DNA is TGTGCCAGCAGCCCGTTAACAGGGGGCGTTGATGGCTACACCTTC. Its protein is CASSPLTGGVDGYTF.

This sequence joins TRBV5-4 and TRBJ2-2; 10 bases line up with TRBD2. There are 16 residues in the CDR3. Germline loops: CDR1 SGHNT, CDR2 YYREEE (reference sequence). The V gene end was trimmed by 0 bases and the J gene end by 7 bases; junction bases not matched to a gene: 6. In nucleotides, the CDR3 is TGTGCCAGCAGCTTGGATTTTGGGACTAGCGTCGGGGAGCTGTTTTTT. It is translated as CASSLDFGTSVGELFF.

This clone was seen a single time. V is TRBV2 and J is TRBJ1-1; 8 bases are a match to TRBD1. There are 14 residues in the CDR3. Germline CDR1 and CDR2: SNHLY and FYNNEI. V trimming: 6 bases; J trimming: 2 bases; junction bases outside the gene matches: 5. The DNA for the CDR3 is TGTGCCAGCAGCCTGACAGGGGATAACACTGAAGCTTTCTTT. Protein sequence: CASSLTGDNTEAFF.

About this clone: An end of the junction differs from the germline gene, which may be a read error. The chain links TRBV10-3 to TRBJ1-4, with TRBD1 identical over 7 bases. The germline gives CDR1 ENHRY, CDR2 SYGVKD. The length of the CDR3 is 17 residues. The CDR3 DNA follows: TGTGCCAGCAGTTACGGAGACGTGGGACAGATTAATGAAAAACTGTTTTTT. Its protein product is CASSYGDVGQINEKLFF.

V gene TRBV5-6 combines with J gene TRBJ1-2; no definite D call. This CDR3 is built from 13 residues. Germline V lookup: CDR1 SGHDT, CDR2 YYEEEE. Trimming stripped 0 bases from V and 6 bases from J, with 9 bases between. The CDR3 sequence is CASSLAPGDGYTF. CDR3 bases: TGTGCCAGCAGCTTGGCCCCGGGAGATGGCTACACCTTC.

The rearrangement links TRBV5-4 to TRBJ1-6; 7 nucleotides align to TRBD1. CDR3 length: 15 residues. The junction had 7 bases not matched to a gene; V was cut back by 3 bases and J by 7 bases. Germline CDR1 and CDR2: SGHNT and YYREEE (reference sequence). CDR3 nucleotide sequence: TGTGCCAGCAGCTCCGCCGGGACAGCGAATTCACCCCTCCACTTT. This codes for CASSSAGTANSPLHF. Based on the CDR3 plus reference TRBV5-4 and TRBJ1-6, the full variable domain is ETGVTQSPTHLIKTRGQQVTLRCSSQSGHNTVSWYQQALGQGPQFIFQYYREEENGRGNFPPRFSGLQFPNYSSELNVNALELDDSALYLCASSSAGTANSPLHFGNGTRLTVT.

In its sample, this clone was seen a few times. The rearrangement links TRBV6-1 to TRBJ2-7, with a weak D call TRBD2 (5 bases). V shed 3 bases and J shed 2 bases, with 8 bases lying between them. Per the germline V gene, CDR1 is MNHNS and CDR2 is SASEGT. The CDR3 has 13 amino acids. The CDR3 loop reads CASSERDPYEQYF. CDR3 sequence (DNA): TGTGCCAGCAGTGAGAGGGATCCCTACGAGCAGTACTTC.

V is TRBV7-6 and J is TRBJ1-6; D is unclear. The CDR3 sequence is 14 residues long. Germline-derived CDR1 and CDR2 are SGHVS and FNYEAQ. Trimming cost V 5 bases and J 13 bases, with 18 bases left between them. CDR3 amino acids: CASSPDVLSGPLHF. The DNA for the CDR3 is TGTGCCAGCAGCCCCGACGTCCTAAGCGGGCCCCTCCACTTT.

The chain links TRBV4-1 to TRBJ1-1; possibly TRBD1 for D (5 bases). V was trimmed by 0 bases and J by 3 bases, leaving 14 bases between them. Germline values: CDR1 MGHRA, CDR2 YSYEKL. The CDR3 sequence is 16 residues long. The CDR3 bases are TGCGCCAGCAGCCAAGACGGGGGGACGGGTCACACTGAAGCTTTCTTT. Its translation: CASSQDGGTGHTEAFF.

In DNA form, the CDR3 reads TGTGCCAGCAGCTTAGGGGGCACTGGGAGGGGTTTTACGCAGTATTTT. Its protein product is CASSLGGTGRGFTQYF. The chain carries TRBV11-2 and TRBJ2-3; 7 bases are shared with TRBD2. The CDR3 runs 16 residues. Trimming removed 1 base from V and 8 bases from J; junction bases left unmatched: 12. The V gene's germline CDR1 is SGHAT and CDR2 FQNNGV.

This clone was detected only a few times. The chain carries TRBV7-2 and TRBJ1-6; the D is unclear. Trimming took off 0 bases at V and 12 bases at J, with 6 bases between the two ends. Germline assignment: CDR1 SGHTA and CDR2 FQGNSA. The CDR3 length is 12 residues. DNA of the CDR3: TGTGCCAGCAGCTTAGCGACACAACCCCTCCACTTT. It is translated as CASSLATQPLHF.

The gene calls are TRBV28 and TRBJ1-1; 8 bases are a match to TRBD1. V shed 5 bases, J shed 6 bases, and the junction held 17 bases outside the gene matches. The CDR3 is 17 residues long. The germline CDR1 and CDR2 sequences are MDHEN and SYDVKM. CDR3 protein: CASSLTGGYYSFSEAFF. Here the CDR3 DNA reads TGTGCCAGCAGTCTTACAGGGGGATACTACTCCTTCTCTGAAGCTTTCTTT. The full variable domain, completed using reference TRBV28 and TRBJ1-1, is DVKVTQSSRYLVKRTGEKVFLECVQDMDHENMFWYRQDPGLGLRLIYFSYDVKMKEKGDIPEGYSVSREKKERFSLILESASTNQTSMYLCASSLTGGYYSFSEAFFGQGTRLTVV.

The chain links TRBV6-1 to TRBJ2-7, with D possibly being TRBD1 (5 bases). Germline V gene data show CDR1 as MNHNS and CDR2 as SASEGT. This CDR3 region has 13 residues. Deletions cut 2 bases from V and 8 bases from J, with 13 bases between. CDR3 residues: CASSEWGQGKQYF. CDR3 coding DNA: TGTGCCAGCAGTGAATGGGGCCAGGGTAAGCAGTACTTC.

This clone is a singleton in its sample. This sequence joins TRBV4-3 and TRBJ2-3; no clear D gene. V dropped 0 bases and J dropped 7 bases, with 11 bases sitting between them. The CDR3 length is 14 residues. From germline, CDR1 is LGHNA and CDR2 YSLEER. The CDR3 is CASSQDSRSNTQYF. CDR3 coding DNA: TGCGCCAGCAGCCAAGATAGCCGCTCGAATACGCAGTATTTT.

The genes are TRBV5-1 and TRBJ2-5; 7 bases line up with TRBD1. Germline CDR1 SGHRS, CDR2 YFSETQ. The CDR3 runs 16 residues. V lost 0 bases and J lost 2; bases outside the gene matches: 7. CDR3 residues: CASSLAYGTVQETQYF. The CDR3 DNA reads TGCGCCAGCAGCTTGGCCTATGGGACAGTTCAAGAGACCCAGTACTTC.

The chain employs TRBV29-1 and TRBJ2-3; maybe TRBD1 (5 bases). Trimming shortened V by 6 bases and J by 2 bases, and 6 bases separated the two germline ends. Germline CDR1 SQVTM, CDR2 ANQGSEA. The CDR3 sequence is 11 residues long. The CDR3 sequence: CSVRATDTQYF. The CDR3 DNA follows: TGCAGCGTCAGGGCCACAGATACGCAGTATTTT.

Written as DNA, the CDR3 is TGTGCCAGCAGTTATCGACGGAGAATTTTTGAGCCCCAGCATTTT. This translates into CASSYRRRIFEPQHF. This chain links TRBV28 with TRBJ1-5; D ambiguous. V lost 4 bases, J lost 8 bases, and 18 bases lay in between. The CDR3 runs 15 residues. Germline V gene sequence: CDR1 MDHEN, CDR2 SYDVKM.

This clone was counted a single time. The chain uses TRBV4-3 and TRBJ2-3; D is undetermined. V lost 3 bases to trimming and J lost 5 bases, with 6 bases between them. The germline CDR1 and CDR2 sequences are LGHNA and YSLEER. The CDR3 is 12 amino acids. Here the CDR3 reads CASSQGEDTQYF. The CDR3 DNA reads TGCGCCAGCAGCCAGGGCGAAGATACGCAGTATTTT.